What follows are 20 T cell receptor beta chains derived from one specimen sequenced in a study of T cells after yellow fever vaccination (dated by TCRdb to about 2019). The sample's treatment or condition label is to be understood as: live attenuated yellow fever vaccine strain. The library was prepared using 5' RACE. Sequenced on an Illumina NovaSeq 6000. TCRdb trimmed the raw reads at Q25, called clones with MiXCR and kept productive beta chains. Rows are unified per CDR3 protein, each entry keeping the most common DNA and genes. This sample comprises just over 250,000 distinct CDR3 sequences, roughly 5.6% of them detected only once. Roughly 3.4% of the sample rests with the top ten. The material sequenced was CD4+ T cells sorted from PBMCs, taken on the day of the yellow fever booster vaccination. The receptors were sampled from a man aged 18-30 years who received the YFV17D yellow fever vaccine.

J is TRBJ1-1 and V is TRBV29-1; 10 nucleotides line up with TRBD1. The J segment lost 5 bases and the V segment lost 4 bases, leaving 13 bases of the junction unmatched. CDR3 length equals 16 residues. Germline V gives CDR1 SQVTM, CDR2 ANQGSEA. The CDR3 spells CSVGWMGGQGKTEAFF. CDR3 bases: TGCAGCGTTGGGTGGATGGGGGGACAGGGGAAAACTGAAGCTTTCTTT.

This clonotype was observed many times. The J gene is TRBJ1-1, the V gene TRBV4-1; D possibly corresponds to TRBD1 (5 bases). In germline, CDR1 is MGHRA, CDR2 YSYEKL. The V and J ends lost 3 bases and 7 bases respectively, with 12 bases between them. The CDR3 is 13 amino acids. CDR3 amino acids: CASSHQRGFEAFF. CDR3 sequence (DNA): TGCGCCAGCAGCCACCAGAGGGGATTTGAAGCTTTCTTT.

This clonotype was counted between two and nine times. The chain couples TRBV29-1 to TRBJ2-3; D remains ambiguous. CDR1 is SQVTM, CDR2 ANQGSEA, per germline. The CDR3 is 13 residues long. Trimming stripped 4 bases from V and 7 bases from J, with 15 bases between. CDR3 bases: TGCAGCGTTGGTTCCAACTTTGCGAATACGCAGTATTTT. Protein product: CSVGSNFANTQYF.

V and J are TRBV18 and TRBJ2-7, with D perhaps TRBD2 (5 bases). The V end lost 1 base, the J end lost 4 bases, and 14 bases lay between the germline ends. This CDR3 comprises 15 residues. Germline V gene sequence: CDR1 KGHSH, CDR2 LQKENI. The CDR3 region has the DNA TGTGCCAGCTCACCACTGGGGTGGCGAGGGTACGAGCAGTACGTC. Protein product: CASSPLGWRGYEQYV.

This clonotype showed up many times. The V gene is TRBV10-3, the J gene TRBJ2-1, with D perhaps TRBD1 or TRBD2 (5 bases each). Trimming stripped 4 bases from V and 2 bases from J, with 9 bases between. The CDR3 length is 14 residues. Germline values: CDR1 ENHRY, CDR2 SYGVKD. CDR3 bases: TGTGCCATCAGTGGACGGGGCCCCTACAATGAGCAGTTCTTC. Encoded protein: CAISGRGPYNEQFF.

The rearrangement joins TRBV20-1 to TRBJ1-2; 7 bases line up with TRBD1. The CDR3 has 12 amino acids. The germline gives CDR1 DFQATT, CDR2 SNEGSKA (reference sequence). CDR3 region: CRGTGANYGYTF. The CDR3 nucleotides read TGCAGGGGAACAGGGGCTAACTATGGCTACACCTTC.

This clonotype was detected ten times or more. The chain recombines TRBV12-3 or TRBV12-4 with TRBJ1-5; D is unresolved. The CDR3 is 12 residues long. V lost 6 bases, J lost 8 bases, and 11 bases lay in between. This CDR3 reads CASSRRREPQHF. Here the CDR3 DNA reads TGTGCCAGCAGCCGCCGTCGGGAGCCCCAGCATTTT.

This clonotype has a count of ten or more. The chain is built from TRBV11-2 and TRBJ2-3, with a tentative D call TRBD2 (6 bases). Germline lookup yields CDR1 SGHAT and CDR2 FQNNGV. Trimming took off 4 bases at V and 4 bases at J, with 12 bases between the two ends. CDR3 size: 14 residues. The DNA of the CDR3 is TGTGCCAGCAGCTCCCGGGAGTTCCCAGATACGCAGTATTTT. Amino acids: CASSSREFPDTQYF.

This clonotype was picked up many times. The chain has TRBV12-3 or TRBV12-4 and TRBJ2-2; 12 bases match TRBD2. There are 18 residues in the CDR3. V shed 3 bases, J shed 6 bases, and the junction held 11 bases outside the gene matches. Here the CDR3 DNA reads TGTGCCAGCAGTTTTGCTAGCGGGGGGGCGCTGGCCGCCGGGGAGCTGTTTTTT. It codes for CASSFASGGALAAGELFF.

This clonotype was seen a handful of times. The chain carries TRBV24-1 and TRBJ2-1, with D hard to call. Germline CDR1 reads KGHDR; CDR2 reads SFDVKD. CDR3 size: 13 residues. V lost 9 bases and J lost 7, with 15 bases in between. The CDR3 protein is CATGPYGRNEQFF. For the CDR3, the DNA is TGTGCCACCGGTCCCTACGGCCGTAATGAGCAGTTCTTC.

This clonotype was counted only a few times. V gene TRBV6-5 combines with J gene TRBJ1-2, with a tentative D call TRBD1 (5 bases). The CDR3 extends over 14 amino acids. The V and J ends lost 0 bases and 4 bases respectively, with 9 bases between them. Germline V gene data show CDR1 as MNHEY and CDR2 as SVGAGI. The CDR3 DNA reads as TGTGCCAGCAGTTACTCGGGGGACCCCTATGGCTACACCTTC. Translating gives CASSYSGDPYGYTF.

This clonotype appeared many times. The chain links TRBV5-1 to TRBJ1-1; D may be TRBD1 (5 bases). The germline CDR1 and CDR2 sequences are SGHRS and YFSETQ. Deletions cut 6 bases from V and 5 bases from J, with 14 bases between. The CDR3 totals 13 residues. The CDR3: CASNDWGGTEAFF. The CDR3 DNA reads as TGCGCCAGCAACGACTGGGGCGGGACTGAAGCTTTCTTT.

This clonotype has more than one count but fewer than ten. The chain joins TRBV5-5 to TRBJ2-6; TRBD1 might be the D (5 bases). Germline CDR1 SGHKS, CDR2 YYEKEE (reference sequence). Trimming pared 0 bases from V and 0 bases from J, leaving 10 bases between. This CDR3 region has 17 residues. The CDR3 bases are TGTGCCAGCAGCTTGGCAGGGTTGAGCTCTGGGGCCAACGTCCTGACTTTC. It translates to CASSLAGLSSGANVLTF.

This clonotype occurred many times. The chain combines TRBV12-3 or TRBV12-4 with TRBJ2-2, with 8 positions matching TRBD1. With 6 bases clipped from V and 4 bases from J, the junction kept 7 bases outside the gene matches. CDR3 length: 15 amino acids. The CDR3 is CASRTQGVATGELFF. In DNA, the CDR3 is TGTGCCAGCAGAACACAGGGGGTCGCCACCGGGGAGCTGTTTTTT.

The chain employs TRBV9 and TRBJ2-3, with TRBD2 matching 7 bases. The CDR3 is made up of 15 amino acids. Trimming cost V 1 base and J 8 bases; bases outside gene matches: 10. Germline CDR1 and CDR2: SGDLS and YYNGEE. The CDR3 loop reads CASSVRPSGLSTQYF. CDR3 bases: TGTGCCAGCAGCGTACGGCCTAGCGGTCTTAGTACGCAGTATTTT.

There are many counts of this clonotype. J is TRBJ1-2 and V is TRBV12-3 or TRBV12-4, with D possibly matching TRBD1 (5 bases). This CDR3 is built from 15 residues. Between the trimmed V and J ends, which lost 4 bases and 4 bases, there was a span of 16 bases. CDR3 sequence (DNA): TGTGCCAGCAGTTCCCGGGGGGTCCCTCCCTATGGCTACACCTTC. This codes for CASSSRGVPPYGYTF.

In this sample, this clonotype turned up a few times. The chain joins TRBV5-1 to TRBJ2-2; possible D gene TRBD1, 5 bases. Germline V lookup: CDR1 SGHRS, CDR2 YFSETQ. Trimming left V 2 bases short and J 0 bases short, with 14 bases between. The CDR3 extends over 17 amino acids. The CDR3 bases are TGCGCCAGCAGCTTTCCAGGGCGTGAACCGAACACCGGGGAGCTGTTTTTT. Translation: CASSFPGREPNTGELFF.

This clonotype was seen repeatedly, ten times or more. The chain recombines TRBV20-1 with TRBJ2-3; D gene ambiguous. Germline CDR1 reads DFQATT; CDR2 reads SNEGSKA (reference sequence). Trimming shortened V by 6 bases and J by 2 bases, and 12 bases separated the two germline ends. This CDR3 spans 13 amino acids. CDR3 sequence (DNA): TGCAGTGCATCCTCCCCGGTCACAGATACGCAGTATTTT. Protein product: CSASSPVTDTQYF.

In its sample, this clonotype was seen a few times. The genes are TRBV7-8 and TRBJ1-5; D call uncertain. Germline CDR1 SGHVS, CDR2 FQNEAQ. V gave up 5 bases and J gave up 2 bases, with 16 bases separating them. The CDR3 runs 16 residues. The CDR3 sequence: CASSHRRTTGNQPQHF. The CDR3 nucleotides are TGTGCCAGCAGCCACCGACGGACCACTGGCAATCAGCCCCAGCATTTT.

This clonotype has ten or more counts. The chain has TRBV10-3 and TRBJ2-2; D uncertain. V lost 6 bases and J lost 7, with 12 bases in between. Germline loops: CDR1 ENHRY, CDR2 SYGVKD. The CDR3 covers 13 residues. CDR3: CAIRSSLIGELFF. In DNA, the CDR3 is TGTGCCATCAGATCTAGTCTTATCGGGGAGCTGTTTTTT.